Sequencing of this T cell receptor beta chain was carried out in a study of blood T cell repertoires in COVID-19. Overall study context: Researchers got acute and convalescent COVID-19 samples from the United States, Italy and Spain. In each case, the material was cDNA or gDNA derived from T cells, B-cell-depleted T cells, or PBMCs.

Measured with immunoSEQ multiplex PCR; TCRdb has only the in-frame clones, and not every one. The data show about 84,000 clones, 65% to 85% seen once. This CDR3 has 17 residues. In germline, CDR1 is ENHRY, CDR2 SYGVKD. V dropped 0 bases and J dropped 0; count of bases not matched to a gene: 6. This clonotype originated in a woman older than 75 with acute or convalescent COVID-19. V is TRBV10-3 and J is TRBJ2-7, with TRBD1 matching 9 bases. Sequenced material: peripheral blood. The CDR3 sequence: CAISESIGQGSSYEQYF. In DNA form, the CDR3 reads TGTGCCATCAGTGAGTCAATAGGACAGGGGAGCTCCTACGAGCAGTACTTC.